The clone carrying this TCR beta chain rates as medium-sized. Germline V gives CDR1 MGHDK, CDR2 SYGVNS. V lost 1 base to trimming and J lost 1 base; unmatched junction nucleotides: 6. The CDR3 extends over 16 amino acids. The data belong to a study of identifying expanded T cells in peripheral blood. Healthy donors had no documented immune events, such as infections, while sampled. Clones were sequenced by immunoSEQ multiplex PCR, and TCRdb holds only the in-frame ones, with some missing. The sample shows approximately 92,000 clones, approximately 85% of them seen only once. The receptor comes from a person aged 18 to 75 in good health. The sample comprised blood. This chain joins TRBV25-1 and TRBJ1-1, with 7 bases matching TRBD1. CDR3 nucleotide sequence: TGTGCCAGCAGTGAATTGGAGGGGGCTGGGAACACTGAAGCTTTCTTT. Amino acid sequence: CASSELEGAGNTEAFF.